This T cell receptor (beta chain) was recorded in a study of T cells in women clearing cervical HPV infection (dated by TCRdb to the late 2010s). Regarding the research as a whole: The cases were approximately 25 women with histologically confirmed HPV16-related CIN3 or worse, and 2 of these cases were invasive cancers. Cases and controls were matched on year of sample collection and on age within five years. In the parent cohort, 10,000 to 11,000 women aged 18 or older were enrolled in Guanacaste, Costa Rica, during about 1993 to 1994 and then followed for approximately 7 years. Blood from cases was collected at the visit at which the lesion was first identified, whereas blood from controls was collected once infection was no longer detected. Controls were 25 or so women whose single incident HPV16 infection cleared within 12 months without precancer or cancer developing. An exploratory proof-of-principle case-control study, nested within the Guanacaste HPV Natural History Study in Costa Rica, was conducted to compare TCR repertoires across cervical HPV16 outcomes. Quality controls consisted of five blinded duplicates per group, for a total of some 60 samples made up of around 50 participants and about ten replicates. Median age was 34 years in cases versus around 40 in controls, and baseline characteristics did not differ significantly. Since only a few of the women had HLA typing available, the possibility that HLA type was acting as a confounder could not be ruled out. For cases, the median interval between lesion detection and blood sampling was roughly 150 days, with an interquartile range of roughly 85 to 200 days. Summary of the overall study and its limitations: Because of the cross-sectional design, the study could not determine whether the associations came before infection or resulted from infection, and neither effector/memory subsets nor HPV-specific T cells were isolated. Lower TRBV6-7 relative abundance was observed in cases than in controls (approximately 0.1% versus 0.16%; Bonferroni P = 0.0008). CIN3+ cases had significantly higher TCR repertoire richness than controls across sequencing depths, but evenness did not differ between the groups. Random forest classifiers that combined richness and V gene abundances separated cases from controls with an estimated AUC of approximately 0.78. T-cell numbers per sample were unknown, so richness differences could reflect varying T-cell content rather than repertoire biology.

Regarding this clone: Its antigen is unknown. The read terminates 3 residues before the CDR3 end, so the remaining end is supplied by the germline J gene.

Every participant had a single incident cervical HPV16 infection, and women with prevalent HPV16 infections were excluded. Cervical HPV DNA was detected with MY09/MY11 PCR, and genotyping was done with dot-blot hybridization. Approximately 15 mL of heparinized blood was centrifuged, after which the buffy coat was aliquoted, frozen at -30 degrees C, and then stored at -80 degrees C. QIAGEN kits were used to extract genomic DNA from buffy coat specimens. V lost 3 bases and J lost 8 bases; the stretch between them is 11 bases long. CDR1 and CDR2 (MRHNA, SNTAGT) derive from the germline V gene. The CDR3, cysteine through phenylalanine, is 13 amino acids long. The DNA covers only part of the CDR3, 30 bases in frame from base 1. The immunoSEQ assay used multiplex PCR to amplify TCR beta CDR3 regions from an average of around 1,200 ng of genomic DNA per sample. To correct primer bias, the assay used a complete synthetic TCR repertoire to set an amplification baseline. Amplicons were sequenced on the Illumina platform. The authors processed their data as follows. Sequences were error-corrected by clustering with frequency ratios and a modified nearest-neighbor algorithm and were then analyzed in the immunoSEQ Analyzer with IMGT gene definitions. At each rarefaction depth, TCR richness and evenness were averaged across 20 rarefaction repeats, and any sample with fewer sequences than the depth was left out. Wilcoxon rank sum tests with FDR correction were used to compare V, D and J gene relative abundances between the groups. For the blinded duplicates, the intraclass correlation was over 95% for TCR richness and averaged about 77% across roughly 69 gene segments. The clones in this table, taken by TCRdb from immuneACCESS, are in-frame only. Not every clone is retained; where verified, under half of the shortfall comes from an unresolved V gene, and the cause of the rest is unknown. The V and J calls and clone size were taken over from that table, and D and trimming were inferred from the DNA. This sample's clone table shows 30,000 or so clones. 7.5% to 10% of the sample is in the top ten clones.

The chain was built from TRBV6-4 and TRBJ2-1; the D gene is possibly TRBD1, with 5 bases matching. Sequencing was done on a sample of blood buffy coat. This clonotype was obtained from a woman aged 18 to 75 with a cervical HPV16 infection that either progressed to CIN3+ or cleared (not recorded which). The CDR3 DNA, read in part, is TGTGCCAGCAGTGAATGGGTCAGGGATGAG. This yields the protein CASSEWVRDE. The whole CDR3 sequence reads CASSEWVRDEQFF.